The clone carrying this T cell receptor (beta chain) was seen more than once but under ten times. What it binds is not known. This sample was taken from a study of T cells after yellow fever vaccination. The study, taken as a whole, reports: Compared with primary, the secondary response was weaker and peaked at day 5, not 15.

CDR1 MGHRA and CDR2 YSYEKL come from the germline V gene. V shed 1 base and J shed 0 bases, with 10 bases lying between them. There are 15 residues in the CDR3. Each CDR3 protein gets one entry after TCRdb re-called the 5' RACE reads with MiXCR. The repertoire holds roughly 79,000 distinct CDR3 sequences, with more than 5.5% as singletons. Source: CD8+ T cells sorted from PBMCs, taken approximately 11 days after the first yellow fever vaccination. This rearrangement joins TRBV4-1 to TRBJ2-7; D might be TRBD2 (7 bases). The receptor was isolated from a man in his late teens or twenties who received the YFV17D yellow fever vaccine. The CDR3 nucleotides read TGCGCCAGCAGCCAAGCGGGGGGCTTCTCCTACGAGCAGTACTTC. It translates to CASSQAGGFSYEQYF.